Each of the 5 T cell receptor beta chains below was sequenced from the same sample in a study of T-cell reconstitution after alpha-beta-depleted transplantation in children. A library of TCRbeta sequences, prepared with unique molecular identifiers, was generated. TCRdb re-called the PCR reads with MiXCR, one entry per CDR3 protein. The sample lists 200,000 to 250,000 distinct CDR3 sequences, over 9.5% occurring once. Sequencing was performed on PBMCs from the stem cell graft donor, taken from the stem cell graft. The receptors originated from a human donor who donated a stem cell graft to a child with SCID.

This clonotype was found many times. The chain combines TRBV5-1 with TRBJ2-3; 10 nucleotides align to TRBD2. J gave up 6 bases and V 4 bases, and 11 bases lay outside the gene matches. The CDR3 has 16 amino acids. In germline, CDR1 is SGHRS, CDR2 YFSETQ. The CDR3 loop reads CASSLYSGGAGDTQYF. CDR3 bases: TGCGCCAGCAGCCTTTACAGCGGGGGGGCAGGTGATACGCAGTATTTT.

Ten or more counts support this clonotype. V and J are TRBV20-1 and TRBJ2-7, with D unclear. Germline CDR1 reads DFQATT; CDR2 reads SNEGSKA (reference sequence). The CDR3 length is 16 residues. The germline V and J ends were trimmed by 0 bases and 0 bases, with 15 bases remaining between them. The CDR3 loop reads CSAREFGAPYSYEQYF. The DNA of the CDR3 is TGCAGTGCTAGAGAGTTTGGAGCGCCTTACTCCTACGAGCAGTACTTC.

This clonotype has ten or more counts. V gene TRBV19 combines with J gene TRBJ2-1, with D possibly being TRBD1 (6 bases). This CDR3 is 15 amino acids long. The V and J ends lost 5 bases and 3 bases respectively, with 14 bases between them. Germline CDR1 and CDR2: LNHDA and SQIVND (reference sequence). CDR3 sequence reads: CASSHEGVDYNEQFF. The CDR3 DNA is TGTGCCAGTAGTCACGAGGGGGTGGACTACAATGAGCAGTTCTTC.

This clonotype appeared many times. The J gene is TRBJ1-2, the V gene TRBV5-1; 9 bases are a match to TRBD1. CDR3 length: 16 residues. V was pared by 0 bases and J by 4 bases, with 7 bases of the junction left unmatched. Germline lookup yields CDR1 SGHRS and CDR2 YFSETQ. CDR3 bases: TGCGCCAGCAGCTTGGGGGCACAGGGGGCGCCCTATGGCTACACCTTC. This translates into CASSLGAQGAPYGYTF.

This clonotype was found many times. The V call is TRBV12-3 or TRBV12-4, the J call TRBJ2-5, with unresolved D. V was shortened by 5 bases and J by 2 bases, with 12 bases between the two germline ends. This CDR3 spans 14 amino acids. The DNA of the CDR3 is TGTGCCAGCAGTCCCCTGACCCCGCAAGAGACCCAGTACTTC. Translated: CASSPLTPQETQYF.